The T cell receptor (beta chain) described here comes from a study of cytomegalovirus exposure and HLA in healthy donors. Study findings and constraints: Despite most TCR sequences being rare, some public TCRs occurred in many donors. Most TCR beta V segments were productive about 87% or about 30% of the time in an earlier analysis.

About this clone: The antigen is undetermined.

From germline, CDR1 is ENHRY and CDR2 SYGVKD. V gave up 4 bases and J gave up 0 bases; unmatched junction bases: 8. The length of the CDR3 is 16 residues. 60 Vbeta and 13 Jbeta primers were used in PCR. Study processing details: It was a later analysis that counted 83 million or so unique TCR beta chains, of which 9 million to 13 million were shared. Measured with immunoSEQ multiplex PCR; TCRdb has only the in-frame clones, and not every one. V, J and clone size are taken as reported in that table, and D and trimming were inferred from the DNA itself. The profile shows fewer than 250,000 clones, roughly 87% of them singletons.

The chain has TRBV10-3 and TRBJ1-2; 7 nucleotides align to TRBD1. Sequencing input: PBMCs. This receptor was taken from a boy aged 2-9 years in good health and CMV-seronegative. CDR3 sequence: CAISGMPGQANYGYTF. CDR3 DNA: TGTGCCATCAGTGGGATGCCTGGACAGGCTAACTATGGCTACACCTTC.